This T cell receptor (beta chain) was profiled in a study of blood T cells in healthy people across ages. Overall study results and limits: It was not known whether donors were CMV positive (a possible confounder of expanded clonotype changes).

CDR1 SSHAT and CDR2 FNYEAQ come from the germline V gene (reference sequence). This CDR3 contains 15 residues. V was trimmed by 1 base and J by 2 bases, leaving 9 bases between them. A second PCR, run for roughly 7 to 12 cycles, used a sample-barcoded 5' primer plus a J-beta primer mix. Each of the cDNA molecules was tagged by a template-switch adaptor with 12 random nucleotides. TCRdb recomputed calls from the 5' RACE reads with MiXCR, one row per CDR3 protein. Of over 950,000 distinct CDR3 sequences listed, about 53% were seen once; the top ten hold roughly 23%. In the case of this clonotype: Its antigen is still unknown.

The rearrangement joins TRBV7-7 to TRBJ2-1; D may be TRBD2 (6 bases). The sample comprised blood. The sequence came from a woman in her sixties or seventies in good health. CDR3 sequence reads: CASSLGDSTYNEQFF. The CDR3 DNA is TGTGCCAGCAGCTTAGGGGACTCCACCTACAATGAGCAGTTCTTC. Using reference TRBV7-7 and TRBJ2-1 for the parts outside the CDR3, the full variable domain is GAGVSQSPRYKVTKRGQDVTLRCDPISSHATLYWYQQALGQGPEFLTYFNYEAQPDKSGLPSDRFSAERPEGSISTLTIQRTEQRDSAMYRCASSLGDSTYNEQFFGPGTRLTVL.